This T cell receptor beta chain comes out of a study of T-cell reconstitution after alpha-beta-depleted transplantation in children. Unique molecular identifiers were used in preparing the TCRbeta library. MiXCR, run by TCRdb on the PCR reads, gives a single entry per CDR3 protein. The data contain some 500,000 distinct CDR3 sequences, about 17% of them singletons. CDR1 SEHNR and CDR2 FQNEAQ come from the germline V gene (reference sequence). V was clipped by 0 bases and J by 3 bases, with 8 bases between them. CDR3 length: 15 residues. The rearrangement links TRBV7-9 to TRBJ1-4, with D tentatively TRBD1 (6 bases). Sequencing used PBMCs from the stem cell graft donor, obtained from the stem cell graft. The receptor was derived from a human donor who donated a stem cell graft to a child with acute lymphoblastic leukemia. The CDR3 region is CASSLATGANEKLFF. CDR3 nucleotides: TGTGCCAGCAGCTTAGCGACAGGTGCTAATGAAAAACTGTTTTTT.